This is a list of T cell receptor beta chains from one sample in a study of CD8 T cells in ankylosing spondylitis. TCRdb processed the 5' RACE reads anew with MiXCR; each CDR3 protein has one entry. The sample lists 210,000 or so distinct CDR3 sequences, around 25% occurring once. The sequenced sample consisted of blood, either unsorted or a sorted T cell fraction (not recorded which). All receptors derive from a male donor with ankylosing spondylitis or in good health (not recorded which). The CDR3 runs from the conserved cysteine through the conserved F or W.

>TRBV29-1
CSVAGQGARNEQFF
>TRBV6-1
CASRLAGGMNNEQFF
>TRBV5-6
CASSSYSSGRGETQYF
>TRBV29-1
CSVEDPGPNYGYTF
>TRBV29-1
CSVEGRSTNTGELFF
>TRBV29-1
CSGRTEGYEQYF
>TRBV5-1
CASSLVSRAGTGELFF
>TRBV12-3/TRBV12-4
CASSLGRGGSQPQHF
>TRBV12-3/TRBV12-4
CASSPPLLASGRTYTDTQYF
>TRBV6-1
CASRSLGTGNNEQFF
>TRBV6-1
CASSVQVTNTEAFF
>TRBV12-3/TRBV12-4
CASSLGTSSYEQYF
>TRBV29-1
CSAGRGERETQYF
>TRBV7-2
CASSTGTGNPYNEQFF
>TRBV20-1
CSVERTDEQYF
>TRBV20-1
CSARSGPSNQPQHF
>TRBV5-6
CASSQDTGMNLEQFF
>TRBV9
CASSVRDSREQYF
>TRBV12-3/TRBV12-4
CASRSSGTYNEQFF
>TRBV29-1
CSVAQGVDNEQFF
>TRBV7-2
CASSSRTSGSRYIQYF
>TRBV9
CASSRQGHGYTF
>TRBV12-3/TRBV12-4
CASSPLSGLAGTYEQYF
>TRBV7-2
CASSLRTDVNTEAFF
>TRBV10-3
CAISESGGAAQYF
>TRBV5-1
CASSLGTSPDTDTQYF
>TRBV6-1
CASSKDRYNEQFF
>TRBV20-1
CSAGSRGYTDEQFF
>TRBV5-1
CASSPGGREARQFF
>TRBV7-9
CASSLAGRGNTEAFF
>TRBV28
CASSLSRYSNQPQHF
>TRBV9
CASSVAGGPSTDTQYF
>TRBV6-5
CASSYSTGTGVYNEQFF
>TRBV27
CASSLDRGLNSPLHF
>TRBV5-5
CASSFLAGGATGELFF
>TRBV6-1
CASSRRGQGADTQYF
>TRBV10-3
CAISDSGGIAYEQYF
>TRBV5-1
CASSTGLVAYEQFF
>TRBV20-1
CSARDLRLGWNEQFF
>TRBV29-1
CSARRLSNEQFF
>TRBV4-2
CASSQDRPPVGETQYF
>TRBV6-1
CASSPHVVNEQYF
>TRBV6-2/TRBV6-3
CASGGGRSTDTQYF
>TRBV6-1
CASSGIYEQFF
>TRBV5-6
CASSLGPGAGNTIYF
>TRBV20-1
CSAWPALRPAGNEQFF
>TRBV15
CATSTGQGGEQYF
>TRBV10-3
CAISVGLAGEGEQFF
>TRBV12-3/TRBV12-4
CASRPTGLKAFF
>TRBV29-1
CSDLAGAGDEQFF
>TRBV20-1
CSARPPSGTGDTQYF
>TRBV12-3/TRBV12-4
CASSPRDEQFF